This is a list of T cell receptor beta chains from one sample in a study of glioma-infiltrating T cells after dendritic cell vaccination. Assay: immunoSEQ multiplex PCR; the TCRdb copy retains only in-frame clones and omits some. Of under 40,000 clones in the sample, more than 90% were seen once. The source was blood, collected before dendritic cell vaccination. All receptors derive from a human donor with glioblastoma. Each CDR3 is given with its conserved first and last residue. The D gene is left open where the match is weak. The listing skips clone size in some rows; elsewhere it reads once, few, many or a size class.

TGTGCCAGCAGTTCCCGCTACGAGCAGTACTTC	CASSSRYEQYF	-	TRBJ2-7	-	TRBV27
TGTGCCAGCAGCAAGGACAGGGGTGGCTATGGCTACACCTTC	CASSKDRGGYGYTF	TRBD1	TRBJ1-2	-	TRBV7-9
TGTGCCAGCAGGGAAGCGGGGGGTAAAGAGACCCAGTACTTC	CASREAGGKETQYF	TRBD2	TRBJ2-5	-	TRBV5-5
TGTGCCAGCAGTGAAATTAGTACCGGGGAGCTGTTTTTT	CASSEISTGELFF	-	TRBJ2-2	-	TRBV25-1
TGTGCCAGCTCGGTTGCCCGAACGGAGACCCAGTACTTC	CASSVARTETQYF	-	TRBJ2-5	-	TRBV5-6
TGTGCCAGTAGTATCCGTCCGAGCTCCTATAATTCCCCCCTCCACTTT	CASSIRPSSYNSPLHF	-	TRBJ1-6	-	TRBV19
TGTGCCAGCAGCCAACTAGCATATAGGGAGACCCAGTACTTC	CASSQLAYRETQYF	-	TRBJ2-5	once	TRBV7-2
TGTGCCAGCAGCTTGGGAGGAGGCAACGGTGGCGAAAAACTGTTTTTT	CASSLGGGNGGEKLFF	-	TRBJ1-4	-	TRBV5-4
TGTGCCAGCGGACAGGGGAGCTCCTACGAGCAGTACTTC	CASGQGSSYEQYF	TRBD1	TRBJ2-7	-	TRBV28
TGTGCCACCCCCGGGGGGATCCAAGAGACCCAGTACTTC	CATPGGIQETQYF	TRBD2	TRBJ2-5	-	TRBV2
TGTGCCAGCAGCCGCGGGACTCTCAAAGAGACCCAGTACTTC	CASSRGTLKETQYF	-	TRBJ2-5	-	TRBV11-2
TGTGCCAGCAGTTTATGGGGGCTGGGTAGCTCCTACGAGCAGTACTTC	CASSLWGLGSSYEQYF	-	TRBJ2-7	once	TRBV27
TGTGCCAGCAGATCGAGCAGGGGCCCCTACGAGCAGTACTTC	CASRSSRGPYEQYF	-	TRBJ2-7	-	TRBV6-6
TGTGCCAGCAGTTCATATAGCGGGGGGGCCGGCGGGGAGCTGTTTTTT	CASSSYSGGAGGELFF	TRBD2	TRBJ2-2	-	TRBV27
TGTGCCAGTAGTGCGGGCCCAGGAGCCACTGAAGCTTTCTTT	CASSAGPGATEAFF	-	TRBJ1-1	-	TRBV19
TGTGCCAGCAGAGACTTCCGGGGGAGCTCCTACAATGAGCAGTTCTTC	CASRDFRGSSYNEQFF	-	TRBJ2-1	once	TRBV7-6
TGTGCCAGCAGCCCCGGGGGTCCAACCCGACGGGATACGCAGTATTTT	CASSPGGPTRRDTQYF	-	TRBJ2-3	once	TRBV5-4
TGTGCCATCAGTGAGTCGGGCAGGGGAAGGTCCTACGAGCAGTACTTC	CAISESGRGRSYEQYF	-	TRBJ2-7	-	TRBV10-3
TGTGCCATCAGTGAGAGAGTGCGTCAAGAGACCCAGTACTTC	CAISERVRQETQYF	-	TRBJ2-5	few	TRBV10-3
TGTGCCAGCAGCAAAGCGCATATTCCGGGTGACGAGCAGTACTTC	CASSKAHIPGDEQYF	-	TRBJ2-7	-	TRBV21-1
TGTGCCAGCAGTGAAGGTAAAATTAGCGGGACTGAAGAGACCCAGTACTTC	CASSEGKISGTEETQYF	TRBD2	TRBJ2-5	-	TRBV25-1
TGTGCCAGCAGCTTAGTGCAACAGATCGAAAAACTGTTTTTT	CASSLVQQIEKLFF	-	TRBJ1-4	once	TRBV7-9
TGTGCCAGCAGCCACCTTAGCGGGGGGGCTTTAGAGACCCAGTACTTC	CASSHLSGGALETQYF	TRBD2	TRBJ2-5	-	TRBV5-4
TGTGCCAGCAGTTACTCGTCGGGTAACTATGGCTACACCTTC	CASSYSSGNYGYTF	-	TRBJ1-2	-	TRBV6-5
TGCGCCAGCAGCGTCACCTCCTATAATTCCCCCCTCCACTTT	CASSVTSYNSPLHF	-	TRBJ1-6	-	TRBV5-1
TGTGCCAGAAGCCCGGGAGGCGCCCCCTACGAGCAGTACTTC	CARSPGGAPYEQYF	TRBD2	TRBJ2-7	-	TRBV5-3
TGTGCCAGAGCGGGGGAAGAGACCCAGTACTTC	CARAGEETQYF	TRBD2	TRBJ2-5	-	TRBV7-6
TGTGCCAGCAGCTTACTCGCGACTAGCGGGGGGCAAGAGACCCAGTACTTC	CASSLLATSGGQETQYF	TRBD2	TRBJ2-5	-	TRBV7-2
TGTGCCAGTATCCAAGATGGGGGGGGGCTGAACACTGAAGCTTTCTTT	CASIQDGGGLNTEAFF	-	TRBJ1-1	-	TRBV19
TGTGCCAGCTCAGCAGTGGGACAGGACACTGAAGCTTTCTTT	CASSAVGQDTEAFF	TRBD1	TRBJ1-1	-	TRBV18
TGTGCCATCAATGGACAGGGAGAAACTGAAGCTTTCTTT	CAINGQGETEAFF	TRBD1	TRBJ1-1	-	TRBV10-3
TGCGCCAGCAGAATCACACAGGTGGGGAATTCACCCCTCCACTTT	CASRITQVGNSPLHF	-	TRBJ1-6	-	TRBV5-1
TGTGCCAGCAGTTACCTGGGCGGGGTTGGCACCGGGGAGCTGTTTTTT	CASSYLGGVGTGELFF	-	TRBJ2-2	-	TRBV6-5
TGTGCCAGCAGCTTCTGGACAGGGTACAATAATTCACCCCTCCACTTT	CASSFWTGYNNSPLHF	TRBD1	TRBJ1-6	-	TRBV7-9
TGTGCCAGCAGCTTGGACTCAACCTCTGGAAACACCATATATTTT	CASSLDSTSGNTIYF	-	TRBJ1-3	-	TRBV7-2
TGTGCCTCTAAGGCGGGCTACGAGCAGTACTTC	CASKAGYEQYF	-	TRBJ2-7	-	TRBV2
TGCGCCAGCAGCTTTTCTCCCGGGACGGAGGGTAGCACTGAAGCTTTCTTT	CASSFSPGTEGSTEAFF	-	TRBJ1-1	-	TRBV5-1
TGTGCCAGCAGTTACTCCCTGGGACTGACCTATGGCTACACCTTC	CASSYSLGLTYGYTF	-	TRBJ1-2	-	TRBV6-5
TGTGCCAGCAGCCGGGCGGGTACTGGCTATGGCTACACCTTC	CASSRAGTGYGYTF	-	TRBJ1-2	-	TRBV7-8
TGCAGCGTTGCAAGAGGGGGCCCATTTCCCCATGAGCAGTTCTTC	CSVARGGPFPHEQFF	TRBD1	TRBJ2-1	-	TRBV29-1
TGCGCCAGCAGCCCCGGGACAGGGTCGCAGGAAAAACTGTTTTTT	CASSPGTGSQEKLFF	TRBD1	TRBJ1-4	once	TRBV5-1
TGTGCCTGTACCGGGGGGCTCACAGATACGCAGTATTTT	CACTGGLTDTQYF	-	TRBJ2-3	-	TRBV30
TGTGCCAGCATGGTTGTAGCGGGGGGACCCCAAGAGACCCAGTACTTC	CASMVVAGGPQETQYF	TRBD2	TRBJ2-5	-	TRBV4-2
TGTGCCAGCAGCTTTGATGGACTAGCCCTTGCGTTCTTC	CASSFDGLALAFF	TRBD2	TRBJ2-1	-	TRBV7-6
TGTGCCAGCACTCCAGACAGACTTGGGCAAAACACCATATATTTT	CASTPDRLGQNTIYF	-	TRBJ1-3	-	TRBV7-9
TGTGCCAGTTCTGTCCTTATGACAAGAGGGAATCAGCCCCAGCATTTT	CASSVLMTRGNQPQHF	-	TRBJ1-5	-	TRBV19
TGTGCCAGCAGCCTATATAGAGATACGCAGTATTTT	CASSLYRDTQYF	-	TRBJ2-3	-	TRBV14
TGTGCCAGCAGTTGGGACAGCGCTTACACCGGGGAGCTGTTTTTT	CASSWDSAYTGELFF	TRBD1	TRBJ2-2	-	TRBV6-1
TGTGCCAGCAGCAGAGCGGTGACAGGGGGAGATACGCAGTATTTT	CASSRAVTGGDTQYF	TRBD1	TRBJ2-3	-	TRBV5-6
TGTGCCAGCAGCTTAAGACTAGCGGGGGGACAACTTGCCGGGGAGCTGTTTTTT	CASSLRLAGGQLAGELFF	TRBD2	TRBJ2-2	-	TRBV11-2
TGCGCCAGCAGTGCGATACGACTAGCGGGGGGGAATGAGCAGTTCTTC	CASSAIRLAGGNEQFF	TRBD2	TRBJ2-1	-	TRBV10-1
TGTGCCAGTAGCTCGGACAGGGTTAATTGGTCCCTCCACTTT	CASSSDRVNWSLHF	TRBD1	TRBJ1-6	-	TRBV19
TGCGCCAGCAGCCAGAGCGGGGCGGGGGCCCGCACAGATACGCAGTATTTT	CASSQSGAGARTDTQYF	-	TRBJ2-3	-	TRBV4-1
TGTGCCAGCAGTGTAACTCAGGGTTTAGAGCAGTACTTC	CASSVTQGLEQYF	-	TRBJ2-7	-	TRBV6-1